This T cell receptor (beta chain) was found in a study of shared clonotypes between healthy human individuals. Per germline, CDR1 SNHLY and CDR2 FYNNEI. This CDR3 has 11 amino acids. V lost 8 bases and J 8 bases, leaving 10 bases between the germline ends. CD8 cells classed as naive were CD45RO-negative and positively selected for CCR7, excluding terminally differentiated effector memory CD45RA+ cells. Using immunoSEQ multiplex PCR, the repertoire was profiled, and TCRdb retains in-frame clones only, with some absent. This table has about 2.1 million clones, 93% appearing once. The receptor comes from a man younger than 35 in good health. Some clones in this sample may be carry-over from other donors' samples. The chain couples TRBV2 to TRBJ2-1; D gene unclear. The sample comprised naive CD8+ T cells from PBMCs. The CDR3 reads CASSPFYEQFF. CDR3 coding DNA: TGTGCCAGCTCGCCTTTCTATGAGCAGTTCTTC.